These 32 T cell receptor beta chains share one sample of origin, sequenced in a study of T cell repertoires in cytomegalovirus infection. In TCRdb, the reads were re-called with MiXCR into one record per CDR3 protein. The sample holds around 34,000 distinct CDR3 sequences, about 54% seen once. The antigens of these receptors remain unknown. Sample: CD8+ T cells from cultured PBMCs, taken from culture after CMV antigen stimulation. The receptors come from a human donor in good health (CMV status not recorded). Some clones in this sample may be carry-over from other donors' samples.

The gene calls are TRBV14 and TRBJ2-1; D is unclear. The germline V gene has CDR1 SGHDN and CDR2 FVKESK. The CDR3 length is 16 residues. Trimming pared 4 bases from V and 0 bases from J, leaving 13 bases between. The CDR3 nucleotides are TGTGCCAGCAGCCGACGAGGACCGAGCTCCTACAATGAGCAGTTCTTC. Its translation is CASSRRGPSSYNEQFF.

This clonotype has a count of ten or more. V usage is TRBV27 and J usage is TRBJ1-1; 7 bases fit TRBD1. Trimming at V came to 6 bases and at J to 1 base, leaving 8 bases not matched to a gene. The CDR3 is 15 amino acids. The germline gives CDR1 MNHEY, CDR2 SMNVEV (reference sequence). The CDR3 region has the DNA TGTGCCAGCAGCACGCAGAGGACAGGGAACACTGAAGCTTTCTTT. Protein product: CASSTQRTGNTEAFF.

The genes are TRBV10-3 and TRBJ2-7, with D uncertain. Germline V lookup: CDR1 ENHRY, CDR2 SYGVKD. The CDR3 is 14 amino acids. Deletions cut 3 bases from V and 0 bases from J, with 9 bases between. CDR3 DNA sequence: TGTGCCATCAGTGATTGGGGATACTCCTACGAGCAGTACTTC. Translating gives CAISDWGYSYEQYF.

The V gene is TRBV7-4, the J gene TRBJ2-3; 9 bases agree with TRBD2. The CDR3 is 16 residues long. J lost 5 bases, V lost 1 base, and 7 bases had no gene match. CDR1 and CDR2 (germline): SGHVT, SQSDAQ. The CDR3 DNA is TGTGCCAGCAGCTTAGTGGTCGGGACTAGCCTAGATACGCAGTATTTT. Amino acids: CASSLVVGTSLDTQYF. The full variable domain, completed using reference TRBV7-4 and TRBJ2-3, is GAGVSQSPRYKVAKRGRDVALRCDSISGHVTLYWYRQTLGQGSEVLTYSQSDAQRDKSGRPSGRFSAERPERSVSTLKIQRTEQGDSAVYLCASSLVVGTSLDTQYFGPGTRLTVL.

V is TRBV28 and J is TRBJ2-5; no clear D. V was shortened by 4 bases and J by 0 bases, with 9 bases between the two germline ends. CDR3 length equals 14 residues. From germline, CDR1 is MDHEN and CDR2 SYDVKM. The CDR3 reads CASSWAGYQETQYF. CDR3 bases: TGTGCCAGCAGTTGGGCCGGGTACCAAGAGACCCAGTACTTC. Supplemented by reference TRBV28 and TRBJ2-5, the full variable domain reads DVKVTQSSRYLVKRTGEKVFLECVQDMDHENMFWYRQDPGLGLRLIYFSYDVKMKEKGDIPEGYSVSREKKERFSLILESASTNQTSMYLCASSWAGYQETQYFGPGTRLLVL.

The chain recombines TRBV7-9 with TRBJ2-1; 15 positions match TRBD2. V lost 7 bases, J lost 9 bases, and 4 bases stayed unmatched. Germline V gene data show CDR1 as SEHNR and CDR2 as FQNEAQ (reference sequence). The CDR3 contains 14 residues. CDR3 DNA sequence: TGTGCCAGCACAGGACTAGCGGGGGGGGTTGAGCAGTTCTTC. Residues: CASTGLAGGVEQFF.

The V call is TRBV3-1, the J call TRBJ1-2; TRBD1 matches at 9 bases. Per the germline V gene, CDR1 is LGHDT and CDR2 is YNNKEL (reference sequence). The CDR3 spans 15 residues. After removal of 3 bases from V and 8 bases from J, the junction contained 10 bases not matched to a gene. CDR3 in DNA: TGTGCCAGCAGCCACGTGGACAGGGGATCTGGGGGCTACACCTTC. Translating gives CASSHVDRGSGGYTF.

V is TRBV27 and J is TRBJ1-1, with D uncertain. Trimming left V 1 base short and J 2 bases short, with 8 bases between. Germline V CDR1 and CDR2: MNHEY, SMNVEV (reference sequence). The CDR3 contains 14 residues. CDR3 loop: CASSLWVGNTEAFF. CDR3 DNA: TGTGCCAGCAGTTTATGGGTAGGAAACACTGAAGCTTTCTTT.

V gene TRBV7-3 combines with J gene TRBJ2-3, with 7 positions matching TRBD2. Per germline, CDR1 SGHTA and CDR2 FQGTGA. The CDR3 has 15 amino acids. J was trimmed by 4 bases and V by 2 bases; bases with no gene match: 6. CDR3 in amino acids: CASSLRAGRPDTQYF. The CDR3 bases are TGTGCCAGCAGCTTACGAGCGGGGAGGCCAGATACGCAGTATTTT.

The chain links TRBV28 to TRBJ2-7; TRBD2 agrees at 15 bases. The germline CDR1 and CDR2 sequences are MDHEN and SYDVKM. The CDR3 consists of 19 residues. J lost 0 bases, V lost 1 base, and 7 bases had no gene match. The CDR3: CASSLSGLAGGILSYEQYF. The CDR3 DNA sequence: TGTGCCAGCAGTTTATCGGGACTAGCGGGAGGAATCCTCTCCTACGAGCAGTACTTC.

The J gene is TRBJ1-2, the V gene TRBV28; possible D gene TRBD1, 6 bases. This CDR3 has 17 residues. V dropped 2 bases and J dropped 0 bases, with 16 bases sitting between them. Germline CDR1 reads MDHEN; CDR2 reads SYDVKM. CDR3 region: CASSLREGGATNYGYTF. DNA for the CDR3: TGTGCCAGCAGTTTAAGGGAGGGGGGAGCAACTAACTATGGCTACACCTTC.

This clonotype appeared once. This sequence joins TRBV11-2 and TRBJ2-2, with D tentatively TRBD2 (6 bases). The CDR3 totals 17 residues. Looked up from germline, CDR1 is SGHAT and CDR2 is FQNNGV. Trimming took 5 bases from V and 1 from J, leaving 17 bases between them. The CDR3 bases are TGTGCCAGCAGCCCCTGGAGGGGAACAGAGAACACCGGGGAGCTGTTTTTT. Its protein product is CASSPWRGTENTGELFF.

For the CDR3, the DNA is TGTGCCAGCAGCCCCCCAGGGTACACTGAAGCTTTCTTT. Translation: CASSPPGYTEAFF. The J gene is TRBJ1-1, the V gene TRBV7-4, with a tentative D call TRBD1 (5 bases). The CDR3 length is 13 residues. Germline CDR1 SGHVT, CDR2 SQSDAQ. The V gene lost 5 bases and the J gene lost 3 bases, with 10 bases spanning the gap.

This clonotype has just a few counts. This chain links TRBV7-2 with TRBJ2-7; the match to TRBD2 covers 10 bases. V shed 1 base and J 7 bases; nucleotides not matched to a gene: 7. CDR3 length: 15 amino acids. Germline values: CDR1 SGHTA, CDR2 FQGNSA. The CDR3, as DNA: TGTGCCAGCAGCTTAGATTCGGGACTAGCGAGGGAGCAGTACTTC. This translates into CASSLDSGLAREQYF.

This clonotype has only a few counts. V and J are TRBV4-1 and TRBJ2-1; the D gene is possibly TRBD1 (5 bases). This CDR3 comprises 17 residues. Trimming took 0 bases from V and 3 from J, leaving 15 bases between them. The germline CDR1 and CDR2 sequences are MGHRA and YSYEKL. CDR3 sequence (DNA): TGCGCCAGCAGCCAAGATTTAACCCAGGGATTCTACAATGAGCAGTTCTTC. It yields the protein CASSQDLTQGFYNEQFF.

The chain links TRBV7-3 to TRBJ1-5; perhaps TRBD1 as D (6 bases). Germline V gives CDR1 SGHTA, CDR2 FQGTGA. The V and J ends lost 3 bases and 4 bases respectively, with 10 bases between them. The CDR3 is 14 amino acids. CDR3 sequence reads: CASSLTGANQPQHF. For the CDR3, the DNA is TGTGCCAGCAGCTTGACGGGGGCGAATCAGCCCCAGCATTTT.

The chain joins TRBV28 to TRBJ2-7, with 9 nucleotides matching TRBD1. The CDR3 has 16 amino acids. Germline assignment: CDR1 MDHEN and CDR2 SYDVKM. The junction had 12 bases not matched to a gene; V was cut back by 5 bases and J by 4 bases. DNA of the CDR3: TGTGCCAGCAGTAAGGCGGGACAGGGAAATTCGTACGAGCAGTACTTC. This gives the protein CASSKAGQGNSYEQYF.

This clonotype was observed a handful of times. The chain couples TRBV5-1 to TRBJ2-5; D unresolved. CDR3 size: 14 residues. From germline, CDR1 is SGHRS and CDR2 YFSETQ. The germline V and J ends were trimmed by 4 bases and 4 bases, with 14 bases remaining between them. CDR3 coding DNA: TGCGCCAGCAGCGCCCGAGCTCGAGGAGAGACCCAGTACTTC. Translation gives CASSARARGETQYF.

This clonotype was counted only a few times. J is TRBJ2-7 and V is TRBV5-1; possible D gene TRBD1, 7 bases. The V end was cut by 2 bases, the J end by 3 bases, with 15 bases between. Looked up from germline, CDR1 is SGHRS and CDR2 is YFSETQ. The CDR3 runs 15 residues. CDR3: CASSFGGQGGYEQYF. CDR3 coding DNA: TGCGCCAGCAGCTTTGGGGGGCAGGGGGGCTACGAGCAGTACTTC.

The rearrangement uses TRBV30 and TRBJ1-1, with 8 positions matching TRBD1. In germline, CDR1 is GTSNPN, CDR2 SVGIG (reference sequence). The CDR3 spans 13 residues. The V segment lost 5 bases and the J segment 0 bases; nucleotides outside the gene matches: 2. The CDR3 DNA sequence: TGTGCCTGGGGACAGGGAATGAACACTGAAGCTTTCTTT. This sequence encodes CAWGQGMNTEAFF.

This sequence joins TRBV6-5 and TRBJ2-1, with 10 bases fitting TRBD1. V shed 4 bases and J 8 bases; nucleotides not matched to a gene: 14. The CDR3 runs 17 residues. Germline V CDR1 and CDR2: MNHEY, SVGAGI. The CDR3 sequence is CASSSNSPGQGIHEQFF. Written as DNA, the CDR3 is TGTGCCAGCAGTTCCAACTCACCGGGACAGGGGATTCATGAGCAGTTCTTC.

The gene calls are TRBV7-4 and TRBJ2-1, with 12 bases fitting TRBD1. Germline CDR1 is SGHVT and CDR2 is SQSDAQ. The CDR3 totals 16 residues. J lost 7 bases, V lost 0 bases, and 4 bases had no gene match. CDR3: CASSLAGQGASNEQFF. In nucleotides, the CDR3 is TGTGCCAGCAGCTTAGCGGGACAGGGGGCGAGTAATGAGCAGTTCTTC. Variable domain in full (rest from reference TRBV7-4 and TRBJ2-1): GAGVSQSPRYKVAKRGRDVALRCDSISGHVTLYWYRQTLGQGSEVLTYSQSDAQRDKSGRPSGRFSAERPERSVSTLKIQRTEQGDSAVYLCASSLAGQGASNEQFFGPGTRLTVL.

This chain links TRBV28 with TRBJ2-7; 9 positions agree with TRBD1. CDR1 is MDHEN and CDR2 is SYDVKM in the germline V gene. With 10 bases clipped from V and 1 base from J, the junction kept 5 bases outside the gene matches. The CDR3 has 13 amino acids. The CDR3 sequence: CAIGTGMSYEQYF. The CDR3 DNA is TGTGCCATAGGGACAGGGATGTCCTACGAGCAGTACTTC.

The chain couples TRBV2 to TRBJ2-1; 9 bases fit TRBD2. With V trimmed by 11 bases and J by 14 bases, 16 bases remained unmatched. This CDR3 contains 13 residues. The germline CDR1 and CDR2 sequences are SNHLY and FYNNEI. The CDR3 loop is CALVVPSGNLEFF. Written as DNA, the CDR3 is TGTGCCTTAGTAGTGCCTAGCGGGAATCTAGAGTTCTTC. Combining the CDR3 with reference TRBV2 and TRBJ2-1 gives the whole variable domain EPEVTQTPSHQVTQMGQEVILRCVPISNHLYFYWYRQILGQKVEFLVSFYNNEISEKSEIFDDQFSVERPDGSNFTLKIRSTKLEDSAMYFCALVVPSGNLEFFGPGTRLTVL.

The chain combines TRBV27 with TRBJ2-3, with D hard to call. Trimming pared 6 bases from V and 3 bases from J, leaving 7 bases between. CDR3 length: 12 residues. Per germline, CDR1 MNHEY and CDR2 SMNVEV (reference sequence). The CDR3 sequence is CASRGLTDTQYF. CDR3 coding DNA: TGTGCCAGCAGGGGGTTAACAGATACGCAGTATTTT.

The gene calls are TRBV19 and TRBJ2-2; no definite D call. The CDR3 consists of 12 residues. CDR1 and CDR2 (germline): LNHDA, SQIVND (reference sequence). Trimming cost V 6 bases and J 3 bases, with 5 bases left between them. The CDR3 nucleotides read TGTGCCAGTAGCTGGGACACCGGGGAGCTGTTTTTT. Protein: CASSWDTGELFF.

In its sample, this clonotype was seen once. In nucleotides, the CDR3 is TGTGCCAGCCTTAGACAGGGAAAAAACGAGCAGTACTTC. Amino acids: CASLRQGKNEQYF. This chain links TRBV12-3 or TRBV12-4 with TRBJ2-7, with 7 bases matching TRBD1. The CDR3 extends over 13 amino acids. Trimming cost V 8 bases and J 5 bases; bases outside gene matches: 9.

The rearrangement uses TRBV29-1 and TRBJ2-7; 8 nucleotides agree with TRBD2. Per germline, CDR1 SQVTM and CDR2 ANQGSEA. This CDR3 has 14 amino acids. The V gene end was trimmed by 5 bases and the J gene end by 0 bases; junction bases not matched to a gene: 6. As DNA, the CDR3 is TGCAGCGTTTTCAGCGGGGGACTCTCCTACGAGCAGTACTTC. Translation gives CSVFSGGLSYEQYF.

CDR3 region: CASSEGRGGLIAYEQYF. DNA for the CDR3: TGTGCCAGCAGTGAAGGGAGAGGGGGCCTCATCGCCTACGAGCAGTACTTC. The rearrangement joins TRBV2 to TRBJ2-7; TRBD1 matches 7 bases. The length of the CDR3 is 17 residues. The germline V gene encodes CDR1 SNHLY and CDR2 FYNNEI. The V gene end was trimmed by 1 base and the J gene end by 2 bases; junction bases not matched to a gene: 11. Together with reference TRBV2 and TRBJ2-7, the CDR3 gives the full variable domain: EPEVTQTPSHQVTQMGQEVILRCVPISNHLYFYWYRQILGQKVEFLVSFYNNEISEKSEIFDDQFSVERPDGSNFTLKIRSTKLEDSAMYFCASSEGRGGLIAYEQYFGPGTRLTVT.

The CDR3 is CSARDLGDPYNEQFF. The CDR3 DNA follows: TGCAGTGCTAGAGATCTAGGAGACCCCTACAATGAGCAGTTCTTC. The chain couples TRBV20-1 to TRBJ2-1; D remains unclear. Per germline, CDR1 DFQATT and CDR2 SNEGSKA (reference sequence). The CDR3 is 15 residues long. The V gene lost 0 bases and the J gene lost 2 bases, with 11 bases spanning the gap.

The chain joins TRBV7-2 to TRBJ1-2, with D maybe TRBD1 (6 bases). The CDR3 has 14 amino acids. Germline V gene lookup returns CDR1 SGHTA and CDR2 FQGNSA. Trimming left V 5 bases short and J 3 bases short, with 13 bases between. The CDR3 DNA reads TGTGCCAGCAGCCGCACAGGGATAGACTATGGCTACACCTTC. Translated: CASSRTGIDYGYTF.

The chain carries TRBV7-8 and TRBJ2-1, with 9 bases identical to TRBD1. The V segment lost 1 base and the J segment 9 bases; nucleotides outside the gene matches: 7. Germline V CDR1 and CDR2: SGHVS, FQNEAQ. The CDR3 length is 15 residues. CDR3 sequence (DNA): TGTGCCAGCAGCTTAGTTGGGACAGGGAGAATTGAGCAGTTCTTC. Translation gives CASSLVGTGRIEQFF.